Listed here is a single T cell receptor (beta chain). The antigen is undetermined. Among the donors, all were healthy bone marrow donors. The data belong to a study of cytomegalovirus exposure and HLA in healthy donors. Looking at the study overall: Genotyping showed 75% to 90% of some 400 donors falling in the Caucasian-associated ancestry cluster. Study-level points and caveats: Roughly uniform sequencing depth across donors was assumed, possibly incorrectly. Productive rates of about 87% or about 30% were seen for most TCR beta V segments in an earlier analysis.

PCR employed 60 Vbeta and 13 Jbeta primers. TCRdb keeps only in-frame clones here, not all; method: immunoSEQ multiplex PCR. The sample contains 30,000 to 40,000 clones, about 80% of which appear only once. Looked up from germline, CDR1 is SEHNR and CDR2 is FQNEAQ (reference sequence). Trimming cost V 1 base and J 4 bases, with 10 bases left between them. This CDR3 has 15 residues. The TCR sequence derives from a male donor in good health and CMV-seronegative. The chain uses TRBV7-9 and TRBJ2-2; TRBD2 is a possible D gene (5 bases). Material for sequencing was PBMCs. The DNA of the CDR3 is TGTGCCAGCAGCTTAGGAGGGTTTGGCACCGGGGAGCTGTTTTTT. It specifies CASSLGGFGTGELFF.